The present entry profiles one T cell receptor (beta chain) with its context. Sequencing used immunoSEQ multiplex PCR; TCRdb keeps in-frame clones, though not all of them. The sample carries about 40,000 clones, about 93% recorded once. The CDR3 runs to 15 residues. Per the germline V gene, CDR1 is SGHRS and CDR2 is YFSETQ. Trimming pared 5 bases from V and 7 bases from J, leaving 16 bases between. The entry originates in a study of control samples from healthy donors and cancer patients. The specimen was blood. The rearrangement joins TRBV5-1 to TRBJ1-6, with a tentative D call TRBD1 (5 bases). The TCR originated in a woman between 45 and 60 years old in good health. CDR3 residues: CASSSGGGRNSPLHF. In nucleotides, the CDR3 is TGCGCCAGCAGTAGCGGGGGGGGTCGGAATTCACCCCTCCACTTT. Looking up the rest from reference TRBV5-1 and TRBJ1-6 gives the full variable domain: KAGVTQTPRYLIKTRGQQVTLSCSPISGHRSVSWYQQTPGQGLQFLFEYFSETQRNKGNFPGRFSGRQFSNSRSEMNVSTLELGDSALYLCASSSGGGRNSPLHFGNGTRLTVT.